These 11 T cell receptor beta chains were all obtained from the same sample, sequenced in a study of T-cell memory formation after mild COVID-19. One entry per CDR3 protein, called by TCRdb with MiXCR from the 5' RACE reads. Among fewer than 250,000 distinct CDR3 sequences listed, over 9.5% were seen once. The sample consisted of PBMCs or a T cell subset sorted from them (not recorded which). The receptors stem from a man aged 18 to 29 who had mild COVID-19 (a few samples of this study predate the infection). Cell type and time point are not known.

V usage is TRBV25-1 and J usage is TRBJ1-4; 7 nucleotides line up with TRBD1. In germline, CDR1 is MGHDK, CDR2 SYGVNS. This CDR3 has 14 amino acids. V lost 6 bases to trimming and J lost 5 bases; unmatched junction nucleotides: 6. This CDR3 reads CASSFPGGNEKLFF. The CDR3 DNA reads TGTGCCAGCAGCTTTCCAGGGGGGAATGAAAAACTGTTTTTT. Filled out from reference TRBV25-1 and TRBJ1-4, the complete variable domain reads EADIYQTPRYLVIGTGKKITLECSQTMGHDKMYWYQQDPGMELHLIHYSYGVNSTEKGDLSSESTVSRIRTEHFPLTLESARPSHTSQYLCASSFPGGNEKLFFGSGTQLSVL.

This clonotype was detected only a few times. The CDR3 sequence: CASSQDVPGRLHTF. The DNA for the CDR3 is TGTGCCAGCAGCCAAGACGTTCCGGGGCGATTGCACACCTTC. V usage is TRBV4-2 and J usage is TRBJ1-2, with D possibly matching TRBD1 (5 bases). Germline V gene sequence: CDR1 LGHNA, CDR2 YNFKEQ. This CDR3 spans 14 amino acids. Trimming removed 0 bases from V and 12 bases from J, with 17 bases in between.

The CDR3 DNA follows: TGCGCCAGCAGCCGCTTTCCTCCGGGGTTTGAAAGTGAAAAACTGTTTTTT. It codes for CASSRFPPGFESEKLFF. The V gene is TRBV4-1, the J gene TRBJ1-4; D not certain. This CDR3 region has 17 residues. Trimming pared 4 bases from V and 7 bases from J, leaving 22 bases between. Germline V CDR1 and CDR2: MGHRA, YSYEKL.

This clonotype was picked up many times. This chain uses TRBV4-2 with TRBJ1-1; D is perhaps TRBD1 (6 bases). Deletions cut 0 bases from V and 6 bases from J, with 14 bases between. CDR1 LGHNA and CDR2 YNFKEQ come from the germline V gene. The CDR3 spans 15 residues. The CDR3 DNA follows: TGTGCCAGCAGCCAAGATTCGACAGGTTTCTCTGAAGCTTTCTTT. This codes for CASSQDSTGFSEAFF.

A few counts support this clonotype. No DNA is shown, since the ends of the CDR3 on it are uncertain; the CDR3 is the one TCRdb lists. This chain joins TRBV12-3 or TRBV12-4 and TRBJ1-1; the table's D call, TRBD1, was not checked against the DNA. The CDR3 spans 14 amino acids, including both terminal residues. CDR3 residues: CASSSGQGFTEAFF.

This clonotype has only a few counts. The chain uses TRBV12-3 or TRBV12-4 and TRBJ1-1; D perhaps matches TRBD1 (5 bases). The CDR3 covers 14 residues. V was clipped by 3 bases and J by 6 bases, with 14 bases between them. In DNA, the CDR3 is TGTGCCAGCAGTTTCAATCGGGGGATATCTGAAGCTTTCTTT. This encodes CASSFNRGISEAFF.

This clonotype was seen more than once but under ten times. The CDR3 loop is CSASSRIEKLFF. CDR3 bases: TGCAGTGCTAGCTCTAGGATTGAAAAACTGTTTTTT. V gene TRBV20-1 combines with J gene TRBJ1-4; D unresolved. Germline V gene lookup returns CDR1 DFQATT and CDR2 SNEGSKA (reference sequence). The CDR3 covers 12 residues. The V and J ends lost 3 bases and 7 bases respectively, with 9 bases between them.

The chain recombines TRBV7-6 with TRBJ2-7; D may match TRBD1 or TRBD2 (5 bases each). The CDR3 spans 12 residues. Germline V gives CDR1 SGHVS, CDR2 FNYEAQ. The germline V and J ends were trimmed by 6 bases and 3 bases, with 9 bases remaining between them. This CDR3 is CASSGGNYEQYF. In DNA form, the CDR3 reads TGTGCCAGCAGTGGGGGAAACTACGAGCAGTACTTC.

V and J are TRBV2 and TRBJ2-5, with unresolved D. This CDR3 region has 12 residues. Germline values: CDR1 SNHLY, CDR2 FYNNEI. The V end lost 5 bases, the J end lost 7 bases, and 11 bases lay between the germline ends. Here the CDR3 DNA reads TGTGCCAGCAGTTTCGCCCCTGGGACCCAGTACTTC. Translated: CASSFAPGTQYF.

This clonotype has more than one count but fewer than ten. CDR3 nucleotides: TGTGCCAGCAGGAAGATAGCGGGGGGACCCGGTGGGGAGCTGTTTTTT. Translating it yields CASRKIAGGPGGELFF. The chain uses TRBV27 and TRBJ2-2; 10 positions agree with TRBD2. The CDR3 extends over 16 amino acids. Germline CDR1 and CDR2: MNHEY and SMNVEV (reference sequence). Losses at the gene ends were 6 bases for V and 8 bases for J; bases not matched to a gene: 12.

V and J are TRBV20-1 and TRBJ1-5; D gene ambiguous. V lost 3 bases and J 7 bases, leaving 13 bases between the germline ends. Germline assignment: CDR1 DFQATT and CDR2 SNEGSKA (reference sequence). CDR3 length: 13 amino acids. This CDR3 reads CSASRGLRQPQHF. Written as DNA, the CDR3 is TGCAGTGCTAGTCGAGGGCTCAGGCAGCCCCAGCATTTT.